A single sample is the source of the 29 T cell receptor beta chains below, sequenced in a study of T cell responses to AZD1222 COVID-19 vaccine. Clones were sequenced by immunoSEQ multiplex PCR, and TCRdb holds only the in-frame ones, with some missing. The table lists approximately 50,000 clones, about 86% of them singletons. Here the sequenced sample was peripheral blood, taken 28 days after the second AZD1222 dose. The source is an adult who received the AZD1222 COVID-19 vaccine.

The CDR3 sequence: CASIFGTGESPLHF. The CDR3 region has the DNA TGTGCCAGCATTTTTGGGACAGGGGAGTCACCCCTCCACTTT. V and J are TRBV28 and TRBJ1-6; 10 nucleotides agree with TRBD1. The CDR3 loop spans 14 amino acids. The J segment lost 10 bases and the V segment lost 7 bases, leaving 7 bases of the junction unmatched. Germline loops: CDR1 MDHEN, CDR2 SYDVKM.

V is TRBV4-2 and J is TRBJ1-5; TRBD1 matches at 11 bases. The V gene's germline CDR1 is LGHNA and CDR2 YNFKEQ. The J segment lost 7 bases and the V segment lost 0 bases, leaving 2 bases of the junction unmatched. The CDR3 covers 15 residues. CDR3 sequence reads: CASSQEGQGVQPQHF. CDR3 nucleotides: TGTGCCAGCAGCCAAGAGGGACAGGGGGTACAGCCCCAGCATTTT.

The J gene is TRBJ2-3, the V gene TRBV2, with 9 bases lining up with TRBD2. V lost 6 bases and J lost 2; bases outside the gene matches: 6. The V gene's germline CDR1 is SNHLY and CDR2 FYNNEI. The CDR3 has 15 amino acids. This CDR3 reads CASRELAGYTDTQYF. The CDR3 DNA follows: TGTGCCAGCAGGGAGCTAGCGGGGTACACAGATACGCAGTATTTT.

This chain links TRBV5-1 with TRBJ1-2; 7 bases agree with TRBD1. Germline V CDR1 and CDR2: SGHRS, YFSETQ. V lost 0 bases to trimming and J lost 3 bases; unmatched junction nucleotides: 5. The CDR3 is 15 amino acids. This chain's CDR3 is CASSLDSGGYYGYTF. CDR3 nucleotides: TGCGCCAGCAGCTTGGATTCAGGGGGGTACTATGGCTACACCTTC.

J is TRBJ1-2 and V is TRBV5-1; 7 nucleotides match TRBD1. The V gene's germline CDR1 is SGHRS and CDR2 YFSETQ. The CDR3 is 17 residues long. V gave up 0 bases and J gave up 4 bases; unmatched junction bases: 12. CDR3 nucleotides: TGCGCCAGCAGCTTGGACCCCCAGGGGGGCCCCTTCTATGGCTACACCTTC. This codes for CASSLDPQGGPFYGYTF. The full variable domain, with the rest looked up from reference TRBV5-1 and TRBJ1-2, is KAGVTQTPRYLIKTRGQQVTLSCSPISGHRSVSWYQQTPGQGLQFLFEYFSETQRNKGNFPGRFSGRQFSNSRSEMNVSTLELGDSALYLCASSLDPQGGPFYGYTFGSGTRLTVV.

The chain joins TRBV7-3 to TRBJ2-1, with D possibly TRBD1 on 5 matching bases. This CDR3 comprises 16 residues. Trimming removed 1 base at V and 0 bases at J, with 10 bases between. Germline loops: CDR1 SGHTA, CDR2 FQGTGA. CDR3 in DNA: TGTGCCAGCAGCTTAAGTTGGGGCAGCTCCTACAATGAGCAGTTCTTC. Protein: CASSLSWGSSYNEQFF.

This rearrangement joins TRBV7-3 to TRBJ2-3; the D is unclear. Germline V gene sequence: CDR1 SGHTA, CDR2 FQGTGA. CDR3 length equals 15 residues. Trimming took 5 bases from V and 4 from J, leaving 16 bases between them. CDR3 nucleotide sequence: TGTGCCAGCAGCCAGACACCCGAAAGGGCAGATACGCAGTATTTT. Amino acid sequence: CASSQTPERADTQYF.

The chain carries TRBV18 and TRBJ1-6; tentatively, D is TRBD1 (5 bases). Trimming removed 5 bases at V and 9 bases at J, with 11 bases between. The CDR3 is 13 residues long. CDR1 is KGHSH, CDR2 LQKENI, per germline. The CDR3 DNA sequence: TGTGCCAGCTCATCAGGGCAACTTTCACCCCTCCACTTT. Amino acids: CASSSGQLSPLHF.

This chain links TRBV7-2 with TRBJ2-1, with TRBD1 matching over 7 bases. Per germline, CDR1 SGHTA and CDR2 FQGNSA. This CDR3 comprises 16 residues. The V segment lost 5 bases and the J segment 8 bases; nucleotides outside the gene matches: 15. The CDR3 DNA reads TGTGCCAGCAGCCCAAAGACAGGGCAGGCCAGGGATGAGCAGTTCTTC. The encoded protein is CASSPKTGQARDEQFF.

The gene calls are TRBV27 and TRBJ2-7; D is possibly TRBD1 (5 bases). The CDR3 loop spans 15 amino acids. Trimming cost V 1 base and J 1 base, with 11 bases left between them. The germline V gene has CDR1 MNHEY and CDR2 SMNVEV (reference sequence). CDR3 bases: TGTGCCAGCAGTTTATTTGCCAAGGGGTCCTACGAGCAGTACTTC. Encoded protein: CASSLFAKGSYEQYF.

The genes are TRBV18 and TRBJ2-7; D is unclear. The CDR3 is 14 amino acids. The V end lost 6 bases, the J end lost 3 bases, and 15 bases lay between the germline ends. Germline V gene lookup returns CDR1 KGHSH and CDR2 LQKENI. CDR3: CASSPRQGDYEQYF. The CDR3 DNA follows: TGTGCCAGCTCCCCCCGACAAGGAGACTACGAGCAGTACTTC.

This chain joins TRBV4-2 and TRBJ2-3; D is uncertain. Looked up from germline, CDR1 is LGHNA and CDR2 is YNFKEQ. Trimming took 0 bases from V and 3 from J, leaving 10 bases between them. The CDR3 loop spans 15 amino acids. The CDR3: CASSQDPFETDTQYF. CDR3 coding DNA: TGTGCCAGCAGCCAAGACCCGTTCGAGACAGATACGCAGTATTTT.

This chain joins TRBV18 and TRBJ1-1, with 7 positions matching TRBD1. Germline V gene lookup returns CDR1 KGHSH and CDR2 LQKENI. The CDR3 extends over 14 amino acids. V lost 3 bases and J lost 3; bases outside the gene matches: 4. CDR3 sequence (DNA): TGTGCCAGCTCACCGAGACAGGGAGACACTGAAGCTTTCTTT. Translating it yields CASSPRQGDTEAFF.

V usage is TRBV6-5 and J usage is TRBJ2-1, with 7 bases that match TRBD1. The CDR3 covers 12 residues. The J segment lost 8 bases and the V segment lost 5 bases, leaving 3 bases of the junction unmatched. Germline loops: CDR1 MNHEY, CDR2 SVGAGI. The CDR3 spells CASSPTGYEQFF. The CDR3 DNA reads TGTGCCAGCAGTCCGACAGGGTATGAGCAGTTCTTC.

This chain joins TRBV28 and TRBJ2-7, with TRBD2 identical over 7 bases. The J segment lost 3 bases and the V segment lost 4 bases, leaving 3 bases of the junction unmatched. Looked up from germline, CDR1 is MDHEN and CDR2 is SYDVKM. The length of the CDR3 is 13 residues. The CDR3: CASSWGGVYEQYF. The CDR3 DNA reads TGTGCCAGCAGTTGGGGGGGTGTCTACGAGCAGTACTTC.

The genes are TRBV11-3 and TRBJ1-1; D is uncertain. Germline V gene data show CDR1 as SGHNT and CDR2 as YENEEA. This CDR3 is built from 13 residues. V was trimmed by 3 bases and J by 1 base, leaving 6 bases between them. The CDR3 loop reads CASSFTGNTEAFF. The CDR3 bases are TGTGCCAGCAGCTTTACCGGGAACACTGAAGCTTTCTTT.

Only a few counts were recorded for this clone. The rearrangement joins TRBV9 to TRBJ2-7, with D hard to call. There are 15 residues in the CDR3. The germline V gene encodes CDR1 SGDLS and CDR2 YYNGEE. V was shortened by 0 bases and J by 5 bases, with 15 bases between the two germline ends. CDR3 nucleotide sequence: TGTGCCAGCAGCGTAGCTATCGGCTACCCACACGAGCAGTACTTC. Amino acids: CASSVAIGYPHEQYF.

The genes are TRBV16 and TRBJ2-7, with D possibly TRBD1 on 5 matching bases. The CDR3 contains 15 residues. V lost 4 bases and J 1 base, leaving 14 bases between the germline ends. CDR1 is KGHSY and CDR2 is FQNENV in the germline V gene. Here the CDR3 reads CASSPSRASSYEQYF. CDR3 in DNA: TGTGCCAGCAGCCCTTCCAGGGCAAGTTCCTACGAGCAGTACTTC.

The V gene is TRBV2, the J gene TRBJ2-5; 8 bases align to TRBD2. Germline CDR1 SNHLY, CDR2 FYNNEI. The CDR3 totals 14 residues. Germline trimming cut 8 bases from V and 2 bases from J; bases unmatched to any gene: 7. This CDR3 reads CASGPTSVQETQYF. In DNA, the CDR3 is TGTGCCAGCGGCCCGACTAGCGTTCAAGAGACCCAGTACTTC.

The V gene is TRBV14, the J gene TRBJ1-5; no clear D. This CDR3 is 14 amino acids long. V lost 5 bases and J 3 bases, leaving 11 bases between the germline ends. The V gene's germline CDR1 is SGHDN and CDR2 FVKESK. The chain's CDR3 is CASSRSSANQPQHF. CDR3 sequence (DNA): TGTGCCAGCAGCAGGTCTAGCGCCAATCAGCCCCAGCATTTT.

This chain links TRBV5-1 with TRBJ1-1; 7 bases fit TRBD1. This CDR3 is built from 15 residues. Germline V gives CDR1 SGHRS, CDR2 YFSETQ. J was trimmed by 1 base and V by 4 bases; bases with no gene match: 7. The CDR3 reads CASSRGTAPNTEAFF. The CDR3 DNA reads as TGCGCCAGCAGCAGAGGGACAGCCCCGAACACTGAAGCTTTCTTT.

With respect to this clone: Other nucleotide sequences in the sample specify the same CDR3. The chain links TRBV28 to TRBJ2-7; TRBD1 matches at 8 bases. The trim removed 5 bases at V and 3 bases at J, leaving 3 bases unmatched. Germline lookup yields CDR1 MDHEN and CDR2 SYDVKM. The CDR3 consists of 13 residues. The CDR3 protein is CASSPTGGYEQYF. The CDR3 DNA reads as TGTGCCAGCAGTCCTACAGGGGGCTACGAGCAGTACTTC.

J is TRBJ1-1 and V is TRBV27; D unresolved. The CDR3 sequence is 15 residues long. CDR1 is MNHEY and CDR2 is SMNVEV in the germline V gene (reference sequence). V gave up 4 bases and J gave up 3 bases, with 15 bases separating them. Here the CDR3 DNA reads TGTGCCAGCAGTTCTAGGGCGGGCGGGGACACTGAAGCTTTCTTT. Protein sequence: CASSSRAGGDTEAFF.

The CDR3 spells CATSSVYGQFF. Here the CDR3 DNA reads TGTGCCACCAGTTCGGTCTACGGGCAGTTCTTC. The rearrangement joins TRBV24-1 to TRBJ2-1, with D hard to call. Germline V gives CDR1 KGHDR, CDR2 SFDVKD. Trimming stripped 6 bases from V and 12 bases from J, with 11 bases between. The CDR3 extends over 11 amino acids.

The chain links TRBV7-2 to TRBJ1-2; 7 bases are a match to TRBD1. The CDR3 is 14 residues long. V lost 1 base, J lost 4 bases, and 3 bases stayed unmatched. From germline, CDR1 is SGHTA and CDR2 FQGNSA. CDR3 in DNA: TGTGCCAGCAGCTTAGGGGACAGACTCTATGGCTACACCTTC. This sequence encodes CASSLGDRLYGYTF.

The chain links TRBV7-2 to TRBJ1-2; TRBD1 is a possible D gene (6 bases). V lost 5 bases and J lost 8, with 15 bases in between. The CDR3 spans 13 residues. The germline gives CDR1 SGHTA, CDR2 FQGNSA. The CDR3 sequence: CASSTRYRDGYTF. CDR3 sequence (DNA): TGTGCCAGCAGCACCCGGTACAGGGACGGCTACACCTTC.

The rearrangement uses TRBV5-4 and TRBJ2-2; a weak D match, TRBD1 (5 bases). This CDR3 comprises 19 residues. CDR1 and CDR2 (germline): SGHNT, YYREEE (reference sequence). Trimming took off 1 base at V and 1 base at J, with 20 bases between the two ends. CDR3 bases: TGTGCCAGCAGCTTGTTGGGCCGATCGGGCAGGGAGAACACCGGGGAGCTGTTTTTT. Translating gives CASSLLGRSGRENTGELFF.

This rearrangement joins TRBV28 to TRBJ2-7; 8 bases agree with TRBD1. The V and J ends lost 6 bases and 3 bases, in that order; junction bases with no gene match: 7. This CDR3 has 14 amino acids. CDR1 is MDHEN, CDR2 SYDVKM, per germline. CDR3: CASSPGQAFYEQYF. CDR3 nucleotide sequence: TGTGCCAGCAGCCCGGGACAGGCCTTCTACGAGCAGTACTTC.

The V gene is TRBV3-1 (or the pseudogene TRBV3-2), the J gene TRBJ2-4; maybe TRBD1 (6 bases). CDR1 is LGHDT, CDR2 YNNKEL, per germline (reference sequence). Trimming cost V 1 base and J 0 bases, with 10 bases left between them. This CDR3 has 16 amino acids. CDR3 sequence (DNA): TGTGCCAGCAGCCAAGTAACAGGGTTAGCCAAAAACATTCAGTACTTC. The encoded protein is CASSQVTGLAKNIQYF.